Sequencing of this T cell receptor beta chain was carried out in a study of neurological immune-mediated disorders. V was cut by 0 bases and J by 5 bases, with 8 bases left in between. This CDR3 has 13 amino acids. The germline CDR1 and CDR2 sequences are MNHEY and SMNVEV (reference sequence). Time point reported: longitudinal time-point 2. The authors made cDNA by 5'RACE with 10-nucleotide random UMIs. From the 5' RACE reads, TCRdb called clonotypes with MiXCR, one entry per CDR3 protein. The profile shows 70,000 to 95,000 distinct CDR3 sequences, roughly an eighth of them singletons. The TCR originated in a female donor with HTLV-1-associated myelopathy (HAM/TSP). The genes are TRBV27 and TRBJ2-7; D call uncertain. Input material: PBMCs. The CDR3 nucleotides read TGTGCCAGCAGTTTATCTCCCTACAACGAGCAGTACTTC. Translation: CASSLSPYNEQYF.